Each of the 11 T cell receptor beta chains below was sequenced from the same sample in a study of T cell responses to AZD1222 COVID-19 vaccine. Measured with immunoSEQ multiplex PCR; TCRdb has only the in-frame clones, and not every one. This table has some 150,000 clones, about 90% appearing once. Sequencing used peripheral blood, obtained on day 0 of AZD1222 vaccination. The receptor source for this set is an adult in good health.

The rearrangement uses TRBV11-2 and TRBJ1-1; D perhaps matches TRBD1 (6 bases). V dropped 5 bases and J dropped 6 bases, with 10 bases sitting between them. The CDR3 is made up of 12 amino acids. The germline V gene encodes CDR1 SGHAT and CDR2 FQNNGV. CDR3 loop: CASSHRVSEAFF. The DNA for the CDR3 is TGTGCCAGCAGCCACAGGGTCTCTGAAGCTTTCTTT.

CDR3 sequence (DNA): TGTGCCAGCAGCTATCTGGACAGGCAGAGGGATGGCTACACCTTC. This gives the protein CASSYLDRQRDGYTF. V usage is TRBV7-9 and J usage is TRBJ1-2, with 7 bases aligning to TRBD1. V trimming: 4 bases; J trimming: 6 bases; junction bases outside the gene matches: 11. CDR1 SEHNR and CDR2 FQNEAQ come from the germline V gene (reference sequence). This CDR3 spans 15 amino acids. The full variable domain, rest sourced from reference TRBV7-9 and TRBJ1-2, is DTGVSQNPRHKITKRGQNVTFRCDPISEHNRLYWYRQTLGQGPEFLTYFQNEAQLEKSRLLSDRFSAERPKGSFSTLEIQRTEQGDSAMYLCASSYLDRQRDGYTFGSGTRLTVV.

The chain couples TRBV28 to TRBJ1-5; D is possibly TRBD1 (6 bases). The V gene's germline CDR1 is MDHEN and CDR2 SYDVKM. The CDR3 runs 15 residues. The ends were cut back, 6 bases at V and 7 bases at J, with 19 bases in the middle. CDR3 in DNA: TGTGCCAGCAGCCCCACAGGGAGGGTTCTCCAGCCCCAGCATTTT. Translated: CASSPTGRVLQPQHF.

This chain joins TRBV12-2 and TRBJ1-2. TRBV12-2 is termed a pseudogene. CDR3 length: 17 residues. The DNA of the CDR3 is TGTGCAAGTCGCTTAGCCGGACCGGGACTCTCACTCGGGGGCTACACCTTC. This encodes CASRLAGPGLSLGGYTF.

V gene TRBV7-2 combines with J gene TRBJ2-5; D ambiguous. The CDR3 loop spans 13 amino acids. Germline lookup yields CDR1 SGHTA and CDR2 FQGNSA. V lost 4 bases and J 4 bases, leaving 10 bases between the germline ends. CDR3 in amino acids: CASSSPEGETQYF. Written as DNA, the CDR3 is TGTGCCAGCAGCTCCCCCGAAGGAGAGACCCAGTACTTC. Full variable domain (rest looked up from reference TRBV7-2 and TRBJ2-5): GAGVSQSPSNKVTEKGKDVELRCDPISGHTALYWYRQSLGQGLEFLIYFQGNSAPDKSGLPSDRFSAERTGGSVSTLTIQRTQQEDSAVYLCASSSPEGETQYFGPGTRLLVL.

Only one count was recorded for this clone. The chain combines TRBV28 with TRBJ2-5, with a tentative D call TRBD2 (7 bases). The CDR3 runs 15 residues. Looked up from germline, CDR1 is MDHEN and CDR2 is SYDVKM. Trimming removed 5 bases from V and 1 base from J, with 14 bases in between. The CDR3 coding sequence is TGTGCCAGCAGTGGGAGGGGGATGTCCCAAGAGACCCAGTACTTC. Residues: CASSGRGMSQETQYF.

The rearrangement links TRBV24-1 to TRBJ2-1; D may be TRBD1 (6 bases). Per germline, CDR1 KGHDR and CDR2 SFDVKD. V was trimmed by 4 bases and J by 10 bases, leaving 19 bases between them. The CDR3 is 15 residues long. The CDR3 spells CATSDPGTRRREQFF. CDR3 nucleotide sequence: TGTGCCACCAGTGACCCAGGGACAAGGCGAAGGGAGCAGTTCTTC.

J is TRBJ1-1 and V is TRBV4-2; D uncertain. Germline V CDR1 and CDR2: LGHNA, YNFKEQ. This CDR3 comprises 13 residues. Deletions cut 4 bases from V and 3 bases from J, with 9 bases between. CDR3 sequence reads: CASSPSEYTEAFF. CDR3 sequence (DNA): TGTGCCAGCAGCCCCTCAGAATACACTGAAGCTTTCTTT.

This chain links TRBV27 with TRBJ1-2; D unresolved. There are 15 residues in the CDR3. Deletions cut 5 bases from V and 6 bases from J, with 19 bases between. The germline CDR1 and CDR2 sequences are MNHEY and SMNVEV (reference sequence). The CDR3 DNA sequence: TGTGCCAGCAGTCCATCAAACCGCCCTTATAATGGCTACACCTTC. It yields the protein CASSPSNRPYNGYTF.

The chain joins TRBV7-9 to TRBJ1-2, with 10 bases fitting TRBD1. CDR3 length equals 14 residues. The V gene's germline CDR1 is SEHNR and CDR2 FQNEAQ (reference sequence). The V and J ends lost 6 bases and 3 bases, in that order; junction bases with no gene match: 4. The CDR3 DNA reads as TGTGCCAGCAGACAGACAGGGGGCGACTATGGCTACACCTTC. Protein: CASRQTGGDYGYTF.

V usage is TRBV27 and J usage is TRBJ2-1; D remains ambiguous. The CDR3 totals 15 residues. Germline V gene lookup returns CDR1 MNHEY and CDR2 SMNVEV (reference sequence). Trimming took off 5 bases at V and 0 bases at J, with 11 bases between the two ends. The CDR3 reads CASSPSPASYNEQFF. The CDR3 nucleotides read TGTGCCAGCAGTCCATCGCCTGCCTCCTACAATGAGCAGTTCTTC.